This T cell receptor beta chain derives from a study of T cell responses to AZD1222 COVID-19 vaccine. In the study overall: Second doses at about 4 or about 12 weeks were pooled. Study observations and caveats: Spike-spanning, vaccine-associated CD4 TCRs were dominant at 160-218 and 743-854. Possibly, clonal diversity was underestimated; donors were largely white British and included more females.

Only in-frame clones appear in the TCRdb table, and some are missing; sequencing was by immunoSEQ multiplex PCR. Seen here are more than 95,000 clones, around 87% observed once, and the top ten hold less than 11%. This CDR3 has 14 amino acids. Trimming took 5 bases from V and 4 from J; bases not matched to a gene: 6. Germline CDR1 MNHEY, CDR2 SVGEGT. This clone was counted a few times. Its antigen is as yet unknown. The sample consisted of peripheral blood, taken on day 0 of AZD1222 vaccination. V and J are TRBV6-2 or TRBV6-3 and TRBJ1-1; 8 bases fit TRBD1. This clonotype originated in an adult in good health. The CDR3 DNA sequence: TGTGCCAGCAGTCTGACAGGGGTGGGCACTGAAGCTTTCTTT. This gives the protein CASSLTGVGTEAFF.